The sequence of this T cell receptor beta chain was determined in a study of tumor-infiltrating lymphocytes in primary liver carcinoma. Co-extraction of RNA and DNA was performed on 20-30 mg of unsorted bulk tissue. Germline values: CDR1 SGHTA, CDR2 FQGNSA. Trimming took off 10 bases at V and 0 bases at J, with 16 bases between the two ends. The CDR3 has 15 residues. A primer in the constant region served to generate TCR beta cDNA from roughly 550 ng of total RNA. Amplification in three nested multiplex PCR rounds with slightly modified ARM-PCR gave rise to TCR beta libraries. For 10 cycles apiece, the opening two PCR rounds ran with TRBV1-TRBV30 forward primers and a C-beta reverse primer. TCRdb re-analysed the multiplex PCR reads in MiXCR, keeping a single row per CDR3 protein. The sample lists about 99,000 distinct CDR3 sequences, about three quarters occurring once.

The sequenced material came from liver tumor tissue from sampling region 5. As for subset: tumor region T5, tumor centre. This sequence was found in a woman aged 55-69 years with primary liver carcinoma and hepatitis B virus infection. The rearrangement joins TRBV7-2 to TRBJ1-3, with D perhaps matching TRBD1 (6 bases). As DNA, the CDR3 is TGTGCCAATAGCCAACAGGGTCGCTCTGGAAACACCATATATTTT. This translates into CANSQQGRSGNTIYF.